The entry below describes one T cell receptor (beta chain). Deletions cut 4 bases from V and 5 bases from J, with 18 bases between. CDR1 and CDR2 from the germline V gene are SGHRS and YFSETQ. The CDR3 has 15 residues. The source of the sample is a study of blood T cell repertoires in COVID-19. Overall study context: Samples of COVID-19 (acute and convalescent) were obtained from the United States, Italy and Spain. Sources were T cells, B-cell-depleted T cells, or PBMCs; the material itself was cDNA or gDNA.

The assay was immunoSEQ multiplex PCR, and TCRdb's table has in-frame clones only and misses some. This sample has tens of thousands of clones, with 88% found just once. The chain couples TRBV5-1 to TRBJ2-5; D is possibly TRBD2 (7 bases). Sequenced input: peripheral blood. This receptor was identified in a man aged 50-59 years with acute or convalescent COVID-19. The CDR3 DNA reads as TGCGCCAGCAGCGGGGGCGGGACTACATTTGAGACCCAGTACTTC. It is translated as CASSGGGTTFETQYF.